Listed below are T cell receptor beta chains from one sample, sequenced in a study of human T cells and chemical hapten exposure. TCRdb used MiXCR to reprocess the 5' RACE reads, holding one entry per CDR3 protein. Found here are roughly 81,000 distinct CDR3 sequences, 7.7% of them singletons; the top ten hold about 2.2%. These receptors all stem from a male donor in good health. Both conserved end residues are part of each CDR3. The D gene is left open where the match is weak. Only part of the rows carry a size: once, few, many, or a class if the clone is expanded.

clone_size: many; v_call: TRBV10-3; d_call: .; j_call: TRBJ1-5; cdr3_aa: CAISKAAYSNQPQHF; cdr3_nt: TGTGCCATCAGTAAGGCGGCGTATAGCAATCAGCCCCAGCATTTT
clone_size: many; v_call: TRBV6-2/TRBV6-3; d_call: .; j_call: TRBJ2-2; cdr3_aa: CASSYSRGHPNTGELFF; cdr3_nt: TGTGCCAGCAGTTACTCGAGAGGGCACCCGAACACCGGGGAGCTGTTTTTT
clone_size: .; v_call: TRBV20-1; d_call: TRBD2; j_call: TRBJ2-7; cdr3_aa: CSARVRGGRVAYEQYF; cdr3_nt: TGCAGTGCTAGAGTAAGGGGCGGGAGGGTCGCCTACGAGCAGTACTTC
clone_size: many; v_call: TRBV7-9; d_call: TRBD2; j_call: TRBJ2-3; cdr3_aa: CASSLELAGRTDTQYF; cdr3_nt: TGTGCCAGCAGCTTAGAACTAGCGGGCCGCACAGATACGCAGTATTTT
clone_size: many; v_call: TRBV7-9; d_call: .; j_call: TRBJ2-7; cdr3_aa: CASSPHWSYEQYF; cdr3_nt: TGTGCCAGCAGCCCTCACTGGTCCTACGAGCAGTACTTC
clone_size: .; v_call: TRBV28; d_call: .; j_call: TRBJ1-5; cdr3_aa: CASRGVGSQPQHF; cdr3_nt: TGTGCCAGCAGAGGGGTCGGGAGTCAGCCCCAGCATTTT
clone_size: many; v_call: TRBV27; d_call: TRBD2; j_call: TRBJ2-1; cdr3_aa: CASRDTGLAGVPYNEQFF; cdr3_nt: TGTGCCAGCAGAGATACGGGACTAGCGGGAGTTCCCTACAATGAGCAGTTCTTC
clone_size: .; v_call: TRBV7-6; d_call: TRBD2; j_call: TRBJ2-3; cdr3_aa: CASSLGAGVVSDTQYF; cdr3_nt: TGTGCCAGCAGCTTGGGAGCGGGAGTAGTGTCAGATACGCAGTATTTT
clone_size: .; v_call: TRBV20-1; d_call: TRBD1; j_call: TRBJ1-6; cdr3_aa: CSAPTGAPTYNSPLHF; cdr3_nt: TGCAGTGCACCAACAGGGGCACCCACCTATAATTCACCCCTCCACTTT
clone_size: .; v_call: TRBV5-1; d_call: .; j_call: TRBJ2-7; cdr3_aa: CASSSLSEAHEQYF; cdr3_nt: TGCGCCAGCAGCTCGCTATCGGAGGCCCACGAGCAGTACTTC
clone_size: .; v_call: TRBV7-9; d_call: TRBD1; j_call: TRBJ1-2; cdr3_aa: CASSVGQSYGYTF; cdr3_nt: TGTGCCAGCAGCGTGGGACAGAGCTATGGCTACACCTTC
clone_size: many; v_call: TRBV29-1; d_call: .; j_call: TRBJ1-1; cdr3_aa: CSVEGVRTEAFF; cdr3_nt: TGCAGCGTTGAGGGGGTTCGCACTGAAGCTTTCTTT
clone_size: .; v_call: TRBV30; d_call: TRBD1; j_call: TRBJ2-5; cdr3_aa: CAWSPHSPLRQGRETQYF; cdr3_nt: TGTGCCTGGAGTCCGCACTCTCCCTTACGACAGGGAAGGGAGACCCAGTACTTC
clone_size: .; v_call: TRBV20-1; d_call: TRBD1; j_call: TRBJ2-1; cdr3_aa: CSARGQGYPTYEQFF; cdr3_nt: TGCAGTGCTAGAGGACAGGGGTACCCTACATATGAGCAGTTCTTC
clone_size: .; v_call: TRBV2; d_call: TRBD1; j_call: TRBJ2-2; cdr3_aa: CASSESRGQTGELFF; cdr3_nt: TGTGCCAGCAGTGAGTCCAGGGGGCAGACCGGGGAGCTGTTTTTT
clone_size: .; v_call: TRBV24-1; d_call: .; j_call: TRBJ2-2; cdr3_aa: CATSDFKGTGELFF; cdr3_nt: TGTGCCACCAGTGATTTTAAGGGGACCGGGGAGCTGTTTTTT
clone_size: few; v_call: TRBV12-3/TRBV12-4; d_call: TRBD1; j_call: TRBJ1-5; cdr3_aa: CASSLGQGVGSNQPQHF; cdr3_nt: TGTGCCAGCAGTCTGGGCCAGGGGGTGGGAAGCAATCAGCCCCAGCATTTT
clone_size: few; v_call: TRBV7-3; d_call: TRBD1; j_call: TRBJ2-6; cdr3_aa: CASTAGGGGANVLTF; cdr3_nt: TGTGCCAGCACCGCAGGGGGTGGCGGGGCCAACGTCCTGACTTTC
clone_size: many; v_call: TRBV5-1; d_call: TRBD1; j_call: TRBJ1-1; cdr3_aa: CASSLEPGQGVLSTEAFF; cdr3_nt: TGCGCCAGCAGCTTGGAGCCGGGACAGGGTGTCCTTTCCACTGAAGCTTTCTTT
clone_size: many; v_call: TRBV19; d_call: .; j_call: TRBJ2-1; cdr3_aa: CASSGRSGGPYNEQFF; cdr3_nt: TGTGCCAGTAGTGGTAGGTCAGGGGGGCCATACAATGAGCAGTTCTTC
clone_size: .; v_call: TRBV6-2/TRBV6-3; d_call: TRBD2; j_call: TRBJ2-1; cdr3_aa: CASSWGAGAERAEQFF; cdr3_nt: TGTGCCAGCAGCTGGGGAGCGGGGGCCGAGAGAGCAGAGCAGTTCTTC
clone_size: .; v_call: TRBV20-1; d_call: .; j_call: TRBJ1-5; cdr3_aa: CSASKLGQPQHF; cdr3_nt: TGCAGTGCTAGTAAGTTGGGTCAGCCCCAGCATTTT
clone_size: many; v_call: TRBV20-1; d_call: TRBD1; j_call: TRBJ2-7; cdr3_aa: CSARALQGYEQYF; cdr3_nt: TGCAGTGCTAGAGCCCTACAGGGGTACGAGCAGTACTTC
clone_size: many; v_call: TRBV6-1; d_call: .; j_call: TRBJ2-3; cdr3_aa: CASSEWDVLADTQYF; cdr3_nt: TGTGCCAGCAGTGAATGGGACGTACTGGCAGATACGCAGTATTTT
clone_size: few; v_call: TRBV19; d_call: TRBD1; j_call: TRBJ2-7; cdr3_aa: CASSIRQGYEQYF; cdr3_nt: TGTGCCAGTAGTATAAGACAGGGCTACGAGCAGTACTTC
clone_size: .; v_call: TRBV18; d_call: .; j_call: TRBJ1-1; cdr3_aa: CASSQSQGPNSEAFF; cdr3_nt: TGTGCCAGCTCACAGTCACAGGGCCCCAACAGTGAAGCTTTCTTT
clone_size: few; v_call: TRBV12-3/TRBV12-4; d_call: .; j_call: TRBJ1-3; cdr3_aa: CASSLTQSSGNTIYF; cdr3_nt: TGTGCCAGCAGCCTCACACAGTCCTCTGGAAACACCATATATTTT
clone_size: many; v_call: TRBV9; d_call: .; j_call: TRBJ2-4; cdr3_aa: CASSANALAKNIQYF; cdr3_nt: TGTGCCAGCAGCGCCAATGCTCTAGCCAAAAACATTCAGTACTTC
clone_size: many; v_call: TRBV29-1; d_call: .; j_call: TRBJ2-7; cdr3_aa: CSVDWTGGGEQYF; cdr3_nt: TGCAGCGTTGACTGGACAGGCGGAGGGGAGCAGTACTTC
clone_size: few; v_call: TRBV10-3; d_call: TRBD1; j_call: TRBJ1-5; cdr3_aa: CAISDTGGAGNQPQHF; cdr3_nt: TGTGCCATCAGTGATACAGGGGGCGCGGGCAATCAGCCCCAGCATTTT
clone_size: many; v_call: TRBV7-9; d_call: TRBD1; j_call: TRBJ2-1; cdr3_aa: CASSSGGLVFYNEQFF; cdr3_nt: TGTGCCAGCAGCTCAGGGGGCCTAGTCTTTTACAATGAGCAGTTCTTC
clone_size: few; v_call: TRBV5-6; d_call: .; j_call: TRBJ2-1; cdr3_aa: CASSLAGLSSYNEQFF; cdr3_nt: TGTGCCAGCAGCTTGGCCGGACTGAGCTCCTACAATGAGCAGTTCTTC
clone_size: few; v_call: TRBV30; d_call: .; j_call: TRBJ1-1; cdr3_aa: CAWSGAFGAEAFF; cdr3_nt: TGTGCCTGGAGTGGGGCTTTTGGGGCTGAAGCTTTCTTT
clone_size: many; v_call: TRBV5-1; d_call: .; j_call: TRBJ1-1; cdr3_aa: CASSLARGRLEAFF; cdr3_nt: TGCGCCAGCAGCTTGGCCCGGGGCAGGCTTGAAGCTTTCTTT
clone_size: many; v_call: TRBV29-1; d_call: .; j_call: TRBJ1-1; cdr3_aa: CSVASGWPEAFF; cdr3_nt: TGCAGCGTTGCTTCGGGGTGGCCTGAAGCTTTCTTT
clone_size: .; v_call: TRBV27; d_call: .; j_call: TRBJ1-1; cdr3_aa: CASSWDSWGEAFF; cdr3_nt: TGTGCCAGCAGCTGGGATTCGTGGGGCGAAGCTTTCTTT
clone_size: .; v_call: TRBV5-4; d_call: .; j_call: TRBJ2-6; cdr3_aa: CASRFVGTGANVLTF; cdr3_nt: TGTGCCAGCAGATTTGTGGGAACCGGGGCCAACGTCCTGACTTTC
clone_size: many; v_call: TRBV7-8; d_call: .; j_call: TRBJ2-7; cdr3_aa: CASSLRDLYEQYF; cdr3_nt: TGTGCCAGCAGCCTCCGGGACCTTTACGAGCAGTACTTC
clone_size: .; v_call: TRBV5-1; d_call: .; j_call: TRBJ1-1; cdr3_aa: CASSYGAATEAFF; cdr3_nt: TGCGCCAGCAGCTACGGGGCGGCCACTGAAGCTTTCTTT
clone_size: many; v_call: TRBV4-2; d_call: .; j_call: TRBJ2-1; cdr3_aa: CASSQEGPRHEQFF; cdr3_nt: TGTGCCAGCAGCCAAGAGGGTCCCAGACATGAGCAGTTCTTC
clone_size: few; v_call: TRBV7-2; d_call: .; j_call: TRBJ1-1; cdr3_aa: CASSLYRENTEAFF; cdr3_nt: TGTGCCAGCAGCTTATACAGGGAGAACACTGAAGCTTTCTTT
clone_size: many; v_call: TRBV6-5; d_call: .; j_call: TRBJ1-1; cdr3_aa: CASRPGGKNTEAFF; cdr3_nt: TGTGCCAGCAGACCCGGGGGGAAGAACACTGAAGCTTTCTTT